A single sample is the source of the 3 T cell receptor beta chains below, sequenced in a study of blood T cells in healthy people across ages. The use of a sample-barcoded 5' primer and a J-beta primer mix characterized a second PCR of about 6 to 11 cycles. TCRdb re-derived calls from the 5' RACE reads in MiXCR, one entry per CDR3 protein. The sample lists some 790,000 distinct CDR3 sequences, 29% occurring once. The sequenced sample was blood. These receptors were taken from a woman over 75 in good health.

The CDR3 region has the DNA TGTGCCAGCACGGGACAGGGTTCTACCGGGGAGCTGTTTTTT. Amino acids: CASTGQGSTGELFF. V usage is TRBV12-3 or TRBV12-4 and J usage is TRBJ2-2; 9 bases are a match to TRBD1. The CDR3 runs to 14 residues. Trimming at V came to 7 bases and at J to 5 bases, leaving 5 bases not matched to a gene.

On this clonotype itself: This may come from a read error, since a much larger clone is one base off. The chain carries TRBV9 and TRBJ2-4; TRBD2 matches 7 bases. From germline, CDR1 is SGDLS and CDR2 YYNGEE. The length of the CDR3 is 15 residues. The J segment lost 13 bases and the V segment lost 5 bases, leaving 18 bases of the junction unmatched. The CDR3 DNA sequence: TGTGCCAGCAGTGTCGGGGGAGGGAGGAACTACGGGCAGTACTTC. Amino acid sequence: CASSVGGGRNYGQYF.

This clonotype came up many times. This chain connects TRBV7-9 to TRBJ2-7; possibly TRBD1 or TRBD2 for D (6 bases each). Trimming removed 5 bases at V and 0 bases at J, with 11 bases between. In germline, CDR1 is SEHNR, CDR2 FQNEAQ (reference sequence). There are 14 residues in the CDR3. CDR3: CASSREGGSYEQYF. The CDR3 DNA reads TGTGCCAGCAGCCGAGAGGGGGGCTCCTACGAGCAGTACTTC.